These 27 T cell receptor beta chains share one sample of origin, sequenced in a study of vaccination effects on CD4 cells after COVID-19. No antigen has been assigned to these receptors. Libraries were prepared by immunoSEQ multiplex PCR; TCRdb keeps only in-frame clonotypes and omits some of them. The sample has about 46,000 clones; around 80% are singletons. Antigen-specific CD4+ T cell clonotypes were called by their expansion after viral peptide-pool culture in ViraFEST. Cultured cells yielded isolated CD4+ T cells after 10 days. Each person got two doses of an mRNA SARS-CoV-2 vaccine, BNT162b2 or mRNA-1273. The sample in question was CD4+ T cells from PBMCs cultured with HCoV-OC43 spike peptides, obtained after COVID-19 vaccination. Stated subset: HCoV-OC43 spike overlapping peptide pool stimulation. These receptors all stem from a human donor who received a COVID-19 vaccine.

V and J are TRBV3-1 (or the pseudogene TRBV3-2) and TRBJ2-3; D is possibly TRBD1 or TRBD2 (5 bases each). Trimming cost V 4 bases and J 2 bases, with 13 bases left between them. Germline V CDR1 and CDR2: LGHDT, YNNKEL (reference sequence). This CDR3 contains 15 residues. Written as DNA, the CDR3 is TGTGCCAGCAGCCCCCGGGGCTACGCCACAGATACGCAGTATTTT. Protein sequence: CASSPRGYATDTQYF.

The CDR3 loop reads CASSIGDPYNEQFF. The CDR3, as DNA: TGTGCCAGTAGTATTGGGGACCCATACAATGAGCAGTTCTTC. The V and J genes are TRBV19 and TRBJ2-1, with D perhaps given as TRBD1 or TRBD2 (5 bases each). The V gene lost 3 bases and the J gene lost 4 bases, with 10 bases spanning the gap. Germline V gives CDR1 LNHDA, CDR2 SQIVND (reference sequence). CDR3 length equals 14 residues.

The rearrangement joins TRBV11-2 to TRBJ1-1; D is unresolved. The CDR3 is 14 residues long. Between the trimmed V and J ends, which lost 5 bases and 4 bases, there was a span of 14 bases. Germline V CDR1 and CDR2: SGHAT, FQNNGV. Here the CDR3 DNA reads TGTGCCAGCAGCCCAACGTCTCGGGGCACTGAAGCTTTCTTT. Its translation: CASSPTSRGTEAFF.

V gene TRBV6-5 combines with J gene TRBJ2-7, with TRBD1 as a possible D gene (6 bases). The V end was cut by 5 bases, the J end by 10 bases, with 15 bases between. This CDR3 is 12 amino acids long. CDR1 and CDR2 (germline): MNHEY, SVGAGI. The CDR3: CASSNPQGPQYF. The CDR3 region has the DNA TGTGCCAGCAGTAACCCTCAGGGGCCCCAGTACTTC.

This clone occurred once. The rearrangement joins TRBV24-1 to TRBJ2-3, with TRBD2 matching 8 bases. Trimming removed 9 bases from V and 4 bases from J; junction bases left unmatched: 11. Germline lookup yields CDR1 KGHDR and CDR2 SFDVKD. The CDR3 is 15 amino acids. The CDR3 sequence: CATPLLRGAPDTQYF. The DNA for the CDR3 is TGTGCCACCCCCCTTTTGCGGGGGGCCCCAGATACGCAGTATTTT.

The chain links TRBV20-1 to TRBJ1-2; the D is unclear. This CDR3 has 11 amino acids. Deletions cut 0 bases from V and 7 bases from J, with 6 bases between. Germline CDR1 is DFQATT and CDR2 is SNEGSKA (reference sequence). In nucleotides, the CDR3 is TGCAGTGCTAGAGACGTCCCTGGCTACACCTTC. This sequence encodes CSARDVPGYTF.

A word on this clone: At one of its ends the junction is not consistent with the germline gene, which may arise from a read error. V is TRBV7-9 and J is TRBJ2-7; perhaps TRBD1 as D (6 bases). This CDR3 comprises 11 residues. In germline, CDR1 is SEHNR, CDR2 FQNEAQ (reference sequence). DNA for the CDR3: TGTGCCAGCAGCTGGACAGCGGAGCGGTACTTC. Translation: CASSWTAERYF.

This clone is medium-sized by share. The J gene is TRBJ2-3, the V gene TRBV9; 7 bases fit TRBD1. The CDR3 has 12 amino acids. V lost 7 bases to trimming and J lost 7 bases; unmatched junction nucleotides: 6. Germline V gene sequence: CDR1 SGDLS, CDR2 YYNGEE. The CDR3 DNA reads TGTGCCAGCGGGACAGACGATTATACGCAGTATTTT. Its translation: CASGTDDYTQYF.

This clone was seen only a few times. J is TRBJ1-2 and V is TRBV7-9; D ambiguous. This CDR3 has 13 residues. The germline V gene encodes CDR1 SEHNR and CDR2 FQNEAQ (reference sequence). The V end was cut by 2 bases, the J end by 2 bases, with 6 bases between. CDR3 coding DNA: TGTGCCAGCAGCTTACTTGTCAACTATGGCTACACCTTC. Translated, it gives CASSLLVNYGYTF. Together with reference TRBV7-9 and TRBJ1-2, the CDR3 gives the full variable domain: DTGVSQNPRHKITKRGQNVTFRCDPISEHNRLYWYRQTLGQGPEFLTYFQNEAQLEKSRLLSDRFSAERPKGSFSTLEIQRTEQGDSAMYLCASSLLVNYGYTFGSGTRLTVV.

The J gene is TRBJ2-3, the V gene TRBV30, with D hard to call. V lost 2 bases, J lost 3 bases, and 9 bases lay in between. In germline, CDR1 is GTSNPN, CDR2 SVGIG (reference sequence). The CDR3 length is 13 residues. CDR3 region: CAWSHTTTDTQYF. The CDR3 nucleotides are TGTGCCTGGAGTCACACGACTACAGATACGCAGTATTTT. Complete variable domain (other parts from reference TRBV30 and TRBJ2-3): SQTIHQWPATLVQPVGSPLSLECTVEGTSNPNLYWYRQAAGRGLQLLFYSVGIGQISSEVPQNLSASRPQDRQFILSSKKLLLSDSGFYLCAWSHTTTDTQYFGPGTRLTVL.

The rearrangement links TRBV7-2 to TRBJ2-7; a weak D match, TRBD2 (5 bases). The CDR3 loop spans 16 amino acids. Between the trimmed V and J ends, which lost 0 bases and 2 bases, there was a span of 14 bases. From germline, CDR1 is SGHTA and CDR2 FQGNSA. The CDR3 region has the DNA TGTGCCAGCAGCTTAGCCGCTACTAGTTCCACCTACGAGCAGTACTTC. This gives the protein CASSLAATSSTYEQYF. The variable domain in full, with the rest retrieved from reference TRBV7-2 and TRBJ2-7, is GAGVSQSPSNKVTEKGKDVELRCDPISGHTALYWYRQSLGQGLEFLIYFQGNSAPDKSGLPSDRFSAERTGGSVSTLTIQRTQQEDSAVYLCASSLAATSSTYEQYFGPGTRLTVT.

The V and J genes are TRBV12-5 and TRBJ2-1, with 11 bases aligning to TRBD2. Germline-derived CDR1 and CDR2 are LGHNT and FRNRAP. This CDR3 comprises 16 residues. Trimming cost V 5 bases and J 7 bases; bases outside gene matches: 10. CDR3 residues: CASGVPGTSGFNEQFF. The CDR3 nucleotides read TGTGCTAGTGGTGTACCCGGGACTAGCGGTTTTAATGAGCAGTTCTTC.

This clone was counted a single time. V gene TRBV13 combines with J gene TRBJ1-4, with a weak D call TRBD1 (5 bases). Germline CDR1 reads PRHDT; CDR2 reads FYEKMQ (reference sequence). This CDR3 contains 19 residues. V lost 0 bases and J 7 bases, leaving 24 bases between the germline ends. CDR3 nucleotide sequence: TGTGCCAGCAGCTTAGGCCTTGGGGTCGCTCGGGGGAGACGTGAAAAACTGTTTTTT. It translates to CASSLGLGVARGRREKLFF.

The chain joins TRBV5-1 to TRBJ2-5; D is possibly TRBD1 (7 bases). Deletions cut 6 bases from V and 2 bases from J, with 17 bases between. The CDR3 is made up of 15 amino acids. The germline CDR1 and CDR2 sequences are SGHRS and YFSETQ. CDR3 nucleotides: TGCGCCAGCACAGTTCAGGGGGGAATACAAGAGACCCAGTACTTC. Translated: CASTVQGGIQETQYF.

This clone was counted a few times. The rearrangement links TRBV3-1 (or the pseudogene TRBV3-2) to TRBJ2-7; D is ambiguous. The CDR3 sequence is 14 residues long. V was cut by 6 bases and J by 7 bases, with 19 bases left in between. Germline V gene sequence: CDR1 LGHDT, CDR2 YNNKEL (reference sequence). The CDR3: CASRHTASSEEQYF. The CDR3 DNA is TGTGCCAGCAGGCACACAGCCTCTTCCGAAGAGCAGTACTTC.

The V call is TRBV6-5, the J call TRBJ1-4, with D tentatively TRBD1 (6 bases). The CDR3 is 14 amino acids. Trimming cost V 6 bases and J 6 bases, with 14 bases left between them. Germline V gene lookup returns CDR1 MNHEY and CDR2 SVGAGI. The DNA for the CDR3 is TGTGCCAGCAGACAAACAGGGAATTATGAAAAACTGTTTTTT. Its protein product is CASRQTGNYEKLFF.

This chain's CDR3 is CASTLLSSRDDTDTQYF. CDR3 coding DNA: TGTGCCAGCACCCTACTTTCCTCGCGGGATGACACAGATACGCAGTATTTT. The chain carries TRBV5-6 and TRBJ2-3; possible D gene TRBD2, 6 bases. The CDR3 has 17 residues. Germline lookup yields CDR1 SGHDT and CDR2 YYEEEE. Between the trimmed V and J ends, which lost 6 bases and 2 bases, there was a span of 22 bases.

This clone was observed a handful of times. The chain joins TRBV19 to TRBJ2-3, with D unclear. The CDR3 runs 16 residues. Germline V CDR1 and CDR2: LNHDA, SQIVND (reference sequence). V lost 6 bases and J lost 0, with 16 bases in between. CDR3 sequence (DNA): TGTGCCAGTAGCGGGCGGACGGCAGCTAGCACAGATACGCAGTATTTT. Translated: CASSGRTAASTDTQYF.

This clone appeared a few times. The chain carries TRBV19 and TRBJ1-3; 7 nucleotides line up with TRBD1. Germline-derived CDR1 and CDR2 are LNHDA and SQIVND (reference sequence). The CDR3 spans 15 residues. The V segment lost 5 bases and the J segment 2 bases; nucleotides outside the gene matches: 6. The CDR3 here is CASSATGRPGNTIYF. CDR3 sequence (DNA): TGTGCCAGTAGTGCGACAGGGAGACCTGGAAACACCATATATTTT.

The chain has TRBV10-3 and TRBJ2-1; 8 bases are a match to TRBD1. J gave up 0 bases and V 4 bases, and 5 bases lay outside the gene matches. The germline gives CDR1 ENHRY, CDR2 SYGVKD. CDR3 length: 16 residues. Here the CDR3 DNA reads TGTGCCATCAGTGGCCGGGACAGGAGCTCCTACAATGAGCAGTTCTTC. This gives the protein CAISGRDRSSYNEQFF.

The chain couples TRBV7-2 to TRBJ1-3; 8 bases agree with TRBD1. The germline gives CDR1 SGHTA, CDR2 FQGNSA. J was trimmed by 4 bases and V by 5 bases; bases with no gene match: 10. The CDR3 length is 16 residues. In DNA form, the CDR3 reads TGTGCCAGCAGCCCGGGGCACAGGGGGGGCGGAAACACCATATATTTT. Encoded protein: CASSPGHRGGGNTIYF.

The V and J genes are TRBV6-1 and TRBJ2-3; D might be TRBD1 or TRBD2, each matching 5 bases. Germline CDR1 and CDR2: MNHNS and SASEGT. Trimming pared 4 bases from V and 0 bases from J, leaving 17 bases between. The length of the CDR3 is 17 residues. CDR3 in DNA: TGTGCCAGCAGTGTGGGGGTGGGGTCGGGTAGCACAGATACGCAGTATTTT. Protein product: CASSVGVGSGSTDTQYF.

The rearrangement joins TRBV7-6 to TRBJ1-5, with TRBD1 matching over 7 bases. V dropped 0 bases and J dropped 5; count of bases not matched to a gene: 7. Germline V CDR1 and CDR2: SGHVS, FNYEAQ. The CDR3 covers 16 residues. The CDR3 is CASSLAGRGVDQPQHF. The CDR3 coding sequence is TGTGCCAGCAGCTTAGCAGGCAGGGGGGTGGATCAGCCCCAGCATTTT.

This chain links TRBV11-3 with TRBJ2-1; TRBD1 might be the D (5 bases). The ends were cut back, 5 bases at V and 10 bases at J, with 24 bases in the middle. CDR1 is SGHNT and CDR2 is YENEEA in the germline V gene. This CDR3 comprises 16 residues. The CDR3 protein is CASSPHWAPKGSEQFF. In DNA form, the CDR3 reads TGTGCCAGCAGCCCCCATTGGGCTCCCAAGGGGTCGGAGCAGTTCTTC.

The chain couples TRBV2 to TRBJ2-2, with D perhaps TRBD1 (6 bases). The CDR3 extends over 13 amino acids. The germline V gene encodes CDR1 SNHLY and CDR2 FYNNEI. The germline V and J ends were trimmed by 7 bases and 7 bases, with 13 bases remaining between them. CDR3 nucleotide sequence: TGTGCCAGCATGCGACAGGTCGGCGGGGAGCTGTTTTTT. Protein sequence: CASMRQVGGELFF.

The rearrangement uses TRBV29-1 and TRBJ2-7; D ambiguous. The V and J ends lost 1 base and 2 bases respectively, with 3 bases between them. The CDR3 spans 11 residues. Germline V CDR1 and CDR2: SQVTM, ANQGSEA. This chain's CDR3 is CSVEVAYEQYF. The CDR3, as DNA: TGCAGCGTTGAAGTGGCCTACGAGCAGTACTTC.

The V gene is TRBV19, the J gene TRBJ2-7; D gene uncertain. This CDR3 is 17 amino acids long. The germline V gene has CDR1 LNHDA and CDR2 SQIVND (reference sequence). Trimming stripped 3 bases from V and 0 bases from J, with 18 bases between. The DNA for the CDR3 is TGTGCCAGTAGTATTAGCTACGGGCAGGCTAGCTCCTACGAGCAGTACTTC. This gives the protein CASSISYGQASSYEQYF.